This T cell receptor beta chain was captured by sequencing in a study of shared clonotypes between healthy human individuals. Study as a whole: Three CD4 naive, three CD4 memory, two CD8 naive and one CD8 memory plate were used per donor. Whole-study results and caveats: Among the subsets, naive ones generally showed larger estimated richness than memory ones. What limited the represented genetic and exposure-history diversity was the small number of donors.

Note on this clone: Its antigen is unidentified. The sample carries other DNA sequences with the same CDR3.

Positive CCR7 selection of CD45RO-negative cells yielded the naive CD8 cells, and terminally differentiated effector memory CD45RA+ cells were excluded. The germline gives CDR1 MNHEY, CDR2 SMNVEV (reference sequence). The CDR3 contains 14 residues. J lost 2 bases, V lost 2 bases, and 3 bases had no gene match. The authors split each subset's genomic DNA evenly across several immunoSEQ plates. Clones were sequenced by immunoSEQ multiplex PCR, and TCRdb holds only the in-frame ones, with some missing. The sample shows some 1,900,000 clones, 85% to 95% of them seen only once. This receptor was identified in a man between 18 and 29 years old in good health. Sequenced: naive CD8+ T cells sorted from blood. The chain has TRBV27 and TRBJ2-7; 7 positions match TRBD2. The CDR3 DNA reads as TGTGCCAGCAGTTTAGGGGGGGGTCCCTACGAGCAGTACTTC. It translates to CASSLGGGPYEQYF.